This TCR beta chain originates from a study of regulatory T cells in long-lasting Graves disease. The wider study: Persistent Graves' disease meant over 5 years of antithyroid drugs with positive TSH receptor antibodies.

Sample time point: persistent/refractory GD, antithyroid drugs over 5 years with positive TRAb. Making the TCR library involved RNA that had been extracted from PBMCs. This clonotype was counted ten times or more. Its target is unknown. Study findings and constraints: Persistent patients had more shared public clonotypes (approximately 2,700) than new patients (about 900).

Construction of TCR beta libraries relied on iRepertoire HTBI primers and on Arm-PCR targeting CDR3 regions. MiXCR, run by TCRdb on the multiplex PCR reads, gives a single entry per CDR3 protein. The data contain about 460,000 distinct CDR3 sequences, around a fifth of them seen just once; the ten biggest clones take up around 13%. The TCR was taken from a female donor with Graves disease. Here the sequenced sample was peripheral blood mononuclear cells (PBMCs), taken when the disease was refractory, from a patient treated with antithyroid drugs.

The CDR3 nucleotides read TGTGCCAGCAGCACTATCGGACAGGGTAATGAAAAACTGTTTTTT. Residues: CASSTIGQGNEKLFF. J is TRBJ1-4 and V is TRBV28, with 8 bases aligning to TRBD1. The length of the CDR3 is 15 residues. V trimming: 6 bases; J trimming: 4 bases; junction bases outside the gene matches: 7. Germline lookup yields CDR1 MDHEN and CDR2 SYDVKM.